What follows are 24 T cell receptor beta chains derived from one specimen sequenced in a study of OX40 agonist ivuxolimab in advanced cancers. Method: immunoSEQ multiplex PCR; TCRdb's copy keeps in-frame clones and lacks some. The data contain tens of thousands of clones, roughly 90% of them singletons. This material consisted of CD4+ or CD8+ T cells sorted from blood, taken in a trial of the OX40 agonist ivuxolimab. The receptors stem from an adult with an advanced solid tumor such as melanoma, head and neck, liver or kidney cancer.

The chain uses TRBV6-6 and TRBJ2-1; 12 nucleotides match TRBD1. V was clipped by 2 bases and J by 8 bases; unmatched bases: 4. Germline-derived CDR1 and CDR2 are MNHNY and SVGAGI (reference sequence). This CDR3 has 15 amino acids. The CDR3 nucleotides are TGTGCCAGCAGTTACGCCGGGACAGGGGGCCATGAGCAGTTCTTC. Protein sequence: CASSYAGTGGHEQFF.

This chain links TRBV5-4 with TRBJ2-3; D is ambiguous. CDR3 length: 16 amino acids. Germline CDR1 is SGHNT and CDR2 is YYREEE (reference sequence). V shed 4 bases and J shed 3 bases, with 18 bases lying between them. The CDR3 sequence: CASSPTSKHKTDTQYF. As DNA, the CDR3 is TGTGCCAGCAGCCCCACGTCCAAGCATAAAACAGATACGCAGTATTTT.

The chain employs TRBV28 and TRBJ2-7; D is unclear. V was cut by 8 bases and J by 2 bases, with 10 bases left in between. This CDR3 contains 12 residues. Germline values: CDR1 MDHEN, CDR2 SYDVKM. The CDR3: CASGLGPYEQYF. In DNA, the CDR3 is TGTGCCAGCGGATTGGGTCCCTACGAGCAGTACTTC.

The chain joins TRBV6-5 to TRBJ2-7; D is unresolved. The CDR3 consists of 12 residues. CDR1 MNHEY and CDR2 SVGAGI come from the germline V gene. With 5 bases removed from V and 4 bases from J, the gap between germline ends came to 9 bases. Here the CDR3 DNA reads TGTGCCAGCAGTGAGATAGGGTACGAGCAGTACTTC. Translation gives CASSEIGYEQYF.

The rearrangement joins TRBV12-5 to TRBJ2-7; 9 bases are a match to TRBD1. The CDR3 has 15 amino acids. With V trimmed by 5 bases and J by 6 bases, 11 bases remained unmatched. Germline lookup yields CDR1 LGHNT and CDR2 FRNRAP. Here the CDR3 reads CASGTRQGVFAEQYF. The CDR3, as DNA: TGTGCTAGTGGTACCCGACAGGGGGTCTTTGCCGAGCAGTACTTC. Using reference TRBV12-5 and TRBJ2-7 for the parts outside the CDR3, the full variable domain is DARVTQTPRHKVTEMGQEVTMRCQPILGHNTVFWYRQTMMQGLELLAYFRNRAPLDDSGMPKDRFSAEMPDATLATLKIQPSEPRDSAVYFCASGTRQGVFAEQYFGPGTRLTVT.

The DNA for the CDR3 is TGTGCCAGCAGTTACCGAACCGGGACAACTGAAGCTTTCTTT. Residues: CASSYRTGTTEAFF. The chain couples TRBV6-5 to TRBJ1-1, with D perhaps TRBD1 (6 bases). The germline V gene encodes CDR1 MNHEY and CDR2 SVGAGI. The CDR3 runs 14 residues. V dropped 2 bases and J dropped 5 bases, with 12 bases sitting between them.

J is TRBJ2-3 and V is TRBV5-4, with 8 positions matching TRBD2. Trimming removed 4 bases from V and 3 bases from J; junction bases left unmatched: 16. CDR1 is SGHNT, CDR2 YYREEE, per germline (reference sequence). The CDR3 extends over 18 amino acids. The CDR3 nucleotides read TGTGCCAGCAGCCCGCGACCACTAGCGGTTAGGTCTACAGATACGCAGTATTTT. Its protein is CASSPRPLAVRSTDTQYF.

The CDR3 DNA is TGTGCTAGTGGTTTGGCACAGGGGGCAGTAGAGACCCAGTACTTC. Protein product: CASGLAQGAVETQYF. The gene calls are TRBV12-5 and TRBJ2-5; 9 bases align to TRBD1. The CDR3 length is 15 residues. Germline trimming cut 1 base from V and 4 bases from J; bases unmatched to any gene: 4. Per the germline V gene, CDR1 is LGHNT and CDR2 is FRNRAP. The full variable domain, in which reference TRBV12-5 and TRBJ2-5 provide the parts outside the CDR3, is DARVTQTPRHKVTEMGQEVTMRCQPILGHNTVFWYRQTMMQGLELLAYFRNRAPLDDSGMPKDRFSAEMPDATLATLKIQPSEPRDSAVYFCASGLAQGAVETQYFGPGTRLLVL.

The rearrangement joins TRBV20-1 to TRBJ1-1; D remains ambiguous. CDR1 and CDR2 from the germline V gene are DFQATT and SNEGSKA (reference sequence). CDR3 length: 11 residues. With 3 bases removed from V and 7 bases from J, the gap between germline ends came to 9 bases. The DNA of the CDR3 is TGCAGTGCTAGTAGAGGAATTGAAGCTTTCTTT. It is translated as CSASRGIEAFF.

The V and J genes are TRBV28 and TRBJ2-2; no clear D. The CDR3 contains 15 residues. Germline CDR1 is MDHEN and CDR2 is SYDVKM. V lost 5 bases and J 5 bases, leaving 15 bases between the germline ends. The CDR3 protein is CASSHSSHSTGELFF. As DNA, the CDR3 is TGTGCCAGCAGTCACTCCTCTCACAGTACCGGGGAGCTGTTTTTT.

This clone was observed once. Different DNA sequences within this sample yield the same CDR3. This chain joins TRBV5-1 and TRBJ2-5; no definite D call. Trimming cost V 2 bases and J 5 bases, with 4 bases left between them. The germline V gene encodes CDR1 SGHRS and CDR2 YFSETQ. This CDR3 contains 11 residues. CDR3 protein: CASSFGETQYF. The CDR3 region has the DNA TGCGCCAGCAGCTTTGGGGAGACCCAGTACTTC.

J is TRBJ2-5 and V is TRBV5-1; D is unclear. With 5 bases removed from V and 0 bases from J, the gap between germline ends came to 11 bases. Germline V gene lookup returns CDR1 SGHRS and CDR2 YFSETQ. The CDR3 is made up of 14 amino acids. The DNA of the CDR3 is TGCGCCAGCAGGGGTACAACATACCAAGAGACCCAGTACTTC. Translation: CASRGTTYQETQYF.

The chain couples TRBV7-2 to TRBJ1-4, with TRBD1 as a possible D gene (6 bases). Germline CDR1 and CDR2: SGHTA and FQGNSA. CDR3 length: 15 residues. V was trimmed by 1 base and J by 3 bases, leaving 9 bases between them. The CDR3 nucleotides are TGTGCCAGCAGCTTAGGTCCAGGGGCTAATGAAAAACTGTTTTTT. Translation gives CASSLGPGANEKLFF.

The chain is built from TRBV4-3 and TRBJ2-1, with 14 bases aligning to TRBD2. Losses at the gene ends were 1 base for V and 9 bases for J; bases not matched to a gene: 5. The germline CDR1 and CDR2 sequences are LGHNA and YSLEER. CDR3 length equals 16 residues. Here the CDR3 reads CASSQGPGLAGVEQFF. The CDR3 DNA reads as TGCGCCAGCAGCCAAGGTCCGGGACTAGCGGGAGTTGAGCAGTTCTTC.

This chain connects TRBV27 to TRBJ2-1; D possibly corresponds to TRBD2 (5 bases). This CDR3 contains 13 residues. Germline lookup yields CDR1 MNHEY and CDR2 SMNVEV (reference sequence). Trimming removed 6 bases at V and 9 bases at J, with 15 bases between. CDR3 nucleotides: TGTGCCAGCAGGAGGAACGAAGGGAGTGAGCAGTTCTTC. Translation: CASRRNEGSEQFF.

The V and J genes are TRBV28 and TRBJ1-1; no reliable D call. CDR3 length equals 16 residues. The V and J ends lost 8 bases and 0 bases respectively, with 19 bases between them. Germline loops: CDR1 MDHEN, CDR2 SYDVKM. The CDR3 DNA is TGTGCCAGCTCGATTTCACCCGGACGGCTGAACACTGAAGCTTTCTTT. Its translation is CASSISPGRLNTEAFF.

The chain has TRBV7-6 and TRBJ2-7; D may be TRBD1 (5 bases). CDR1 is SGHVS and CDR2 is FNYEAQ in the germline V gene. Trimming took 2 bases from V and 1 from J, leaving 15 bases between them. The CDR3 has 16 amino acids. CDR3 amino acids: CASSLYSGQRSYEQYF. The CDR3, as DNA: TGTGCCAGCAGCTTATACTCCGGACAAAGATCCTACGAGCAGTACTTC.

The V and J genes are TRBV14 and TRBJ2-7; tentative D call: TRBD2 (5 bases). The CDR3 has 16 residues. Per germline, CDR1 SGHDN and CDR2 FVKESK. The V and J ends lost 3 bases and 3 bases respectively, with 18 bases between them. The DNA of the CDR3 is TGTGCCAGCAGCCATTGGGTTCGAGGGATTAACTACGAGCAGTACTTC. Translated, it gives CASSHWVRGINYEQYF. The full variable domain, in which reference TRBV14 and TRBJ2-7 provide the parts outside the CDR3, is EAGVTQFPSHSVIEKGQTVTLRCDPISGHDNLYWYRRVMGKEIKFLLHFVKESKQDESGMPNNRFLAERTGGTYSTLKVQPAELEDSGVYFCASSHWVRGINYEQYFGPGTRLTVT.

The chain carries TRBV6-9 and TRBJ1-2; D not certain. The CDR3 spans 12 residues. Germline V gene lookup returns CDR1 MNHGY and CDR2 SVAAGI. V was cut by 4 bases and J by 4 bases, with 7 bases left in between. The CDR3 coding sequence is TGTGCCAGCAGTTCGACATTCTATGGCTACACCTTC. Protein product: CASSSTFYGYTF.

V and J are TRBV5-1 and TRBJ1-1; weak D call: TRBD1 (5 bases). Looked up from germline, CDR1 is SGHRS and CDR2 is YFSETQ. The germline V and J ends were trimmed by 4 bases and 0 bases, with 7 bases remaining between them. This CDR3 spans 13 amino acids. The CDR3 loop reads CASSTGLNTEAFF. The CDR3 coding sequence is TGCGCCAGCAGCACGGGACTGAACACTGAAGCTTTCTTT.

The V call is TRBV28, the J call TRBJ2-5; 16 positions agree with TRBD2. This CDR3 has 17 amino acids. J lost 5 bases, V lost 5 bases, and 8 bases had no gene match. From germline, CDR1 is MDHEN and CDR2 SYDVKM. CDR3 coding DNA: TGTGCCAGCAGTCCGGGACTAGCGGGAGGGCCGAGGGAGACCCAGTACTTC. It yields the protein CASSPGLAGGPRETQYF.

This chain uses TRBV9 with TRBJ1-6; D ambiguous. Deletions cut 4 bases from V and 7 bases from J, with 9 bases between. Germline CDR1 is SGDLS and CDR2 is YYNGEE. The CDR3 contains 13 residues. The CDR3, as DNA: TGTGCCAGCAGCCCGGATTTCAATTCACCCCTCCACTTT. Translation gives CASSPDFNSPLHF.

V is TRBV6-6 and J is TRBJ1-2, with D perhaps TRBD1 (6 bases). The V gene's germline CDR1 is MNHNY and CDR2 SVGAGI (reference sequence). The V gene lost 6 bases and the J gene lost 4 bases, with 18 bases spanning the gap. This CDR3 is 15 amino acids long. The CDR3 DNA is TGTGCCAGCAGGGAAGGTGGGGGGCGAGCCTATGGCTACACCTTC. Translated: CASREGGGRAYGYTF.

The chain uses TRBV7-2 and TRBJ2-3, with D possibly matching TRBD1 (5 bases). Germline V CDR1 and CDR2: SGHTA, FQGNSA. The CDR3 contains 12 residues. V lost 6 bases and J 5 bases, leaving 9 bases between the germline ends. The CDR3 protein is CASRSGKDTQYF. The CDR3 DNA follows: TGTGCCAGCAGGTCAGGGAAAGATACGCAGTATTTT.